One and the same sample provided the 17 T cell receptor beta chains below, sequenced in a study of long-term antiretroviral therapy in people with HIV. An immunoSEQ assay, version v3.0, was performed at survey level. TCRdb keeps only in-frame clones here, not all; method: immunoSEQ multiplex PCR. The data hold under 50,000 clones, with less than 90% observed a single time. The sample here was unsorted PBMCs, taken 1.2 years after starting antiretroviral therapy. These receptors were collected from a woman between 45 and 65 years old with HIV.

J is TRBJ2-1 and V is TRBV10-3, with 12 positions matching TRBD1. V lost 5 bases to trimming and J lost 1 base; unmatched junction nucleotides: 9. CDR3 size: 18 residues. In germline, CDR1 is ENHRY, CDR2 SYGVKD. As DNA, the CDR3 is TGTGCCATCAGTCCCGGGACAGGGGGCTATGGTTCCTACAATGAGCAGTTCTTC. This gives the protein CAISPGTGGYGSYNEQFF.

CDR3: CASSAQGRTSGGYTF. In nucleotides, the CDR3 is TGTGCCAGCAGCGCCCAGGGGCGGACCTCTGGGGGCTACACCTTC. The chain joins TRBV7-3 to TRBJ1-2; D possibly corresponds to TRBD1 (6 bases). The CDR3 sequence is 15 residues long. The germline V gene has CDR1 SGHTA and CDR2 FQGTGA. V was clipped by 5 bases and J by 8 bases, with 21 bases between them.

V gene TRBV29-1 combines with J gene TRBJ1-2, with TRBD1 identical over 8 bases. The CDR3 has 12 amino acids. The V segment lost 7 bases and the J segment 7 bases; nucleotides outside the gene matches: 8. Germline V gene data show CDR1 as SQVTM and CDR2 as ANQGSEA. DNA of the CDR3: TGCAGCGGCCAGGGACAGGTTGGTGGCTACACCTTC. Protein: CSGQGQVGGYTF.

The V and J genes are TRBV30 and TRBJ1-1; D is perhaps TRBD1 (5 bases). Germline values: CDR1 GTSNPN, CDR2 SVGIG (reference sequence). Between the trimmed V and J ends, which lost 0 bases and 0 bases, there was a span of 11 bases. The CDR3 is 15 amino acids. CDR3 DNA: TGTGCCTGGAGTGTACTGGGGGTGATGAACACTGAAGCTTTCTTT. This codes for CAWSVLGVMNTEAFF.

V usage is TRBV5-1 and J usage is TRBJ2-2, with 8 bases lining up with TRBD1. Germline CDR1 SGHRS, CDR2 YFSETQ. After removal of 4 bases from V and 4 bases from J, the junction contained 6 bases not matched to a gene. The CDR3 length is 15 residues. CDR3 DNA sequence: TGCGCCAGCAGCCCGGACAGGGTCGGCACCGGGGAGCTGTTTTTT. Residues: CASSPDRVGTGELFF.

The rearrangement joins TRBV30 to TRBJ1-5; D is ambiguous. This CDR3 contains 12 residues. Between the trimmed V and J ends, which lost 4 bases and 6 bases, there was a span of 10 bases. Germline CDR1 is GTSNPN and CDR2 is SVGIG (reference sequence). The CDR3 loop is CAWNSEGQPQHF. For the CDR3, the DNA is TGTGCCTGGAACTCCGAGGGTCAGCCCCAGCATTTT.

For the CDR3, the DNA is TGTGCCAGCAGCTTGGCGGCGGGTCAGGGGGCGTTTAGCAATCAGCCCCAGCATTTT. Encoded protein: CASSLAAGQGAFSNQPQHF. The chain combines TRBV5-8 with TRBJ1-5; 8 bases fit TRBD1. The CDR3 is 19 amino acids. After removal of 0 bases from V and 0 bases from J, the junction contained 11 bases not matched to a gene. The germline gives CDR1 SGHTS, CDR2 YDEGEE.

This chain joins TRBV19 and TRBJ1-5; maybe TRBD1 (5 bases). Germline CDR1 reads LNHDA; CDR2 reads SQIVND (reference sequence). This CDR3 spans 16 amino acids. V was shortened by 3 bases and J by 0 bases, with 12 bases between the two germline ends. CDR3 coding DNA: TGTGCCAGTAGTATCGGCAGGGATTATAGCAATCAGCCCCAGCATTTT. The encoded protein is CASSIGRDYSNQPQHF.

The V gene is TRBV27, the J gene TRBJ1-2; D perhaps matches TRBD1 (5 bases). CDR1 is MNHEY and CDR2 is SMNVEV in the germline V gene (reference sequence). The CDR3 runs to 15 residues. V lost 4 bases and J 4 bases, leaving 16 bases between the germline ends. The CDR3 loop is CASSYQGALGYGYTF. CDR3 DNA sequence: TGTGCCAGCAGTTACCAGGGCGCACTGGGCTATGGCTACACCTTC.

The V call is TRBV6-1, the J call TRBJ1-2; 8 bases agree with TRBD1. Trimming cost V 0 bases and J 4 bases; bases outside gene matches: 4. This CDR3 is built from 15 residues. Germline V gives CDR1 MNHNS, CDR2 SASEGT. For the CDR3, the DNA is TGTGCCAGCAGTGAAGCGCCAACAGGGGGCTATGGCTACACCTTC. It codes for CASSEAPTGGYGYTF.

The table lists this clone with a few counts. The chain uses TRBV4-1 and TRBJ1-2; 10 bases match TRBD1. CDR1 and CDR2 (germline): MGHRA, YSYEKL. The CDR3 extends over 16 amino acids. V gave up 4 bases and J gave up 2 bases; unmatched junction bases: 7. The CDR3 DNA reads TGCGCCAGCAGCCTTGTCCCGGGACAGGGGAACTATGGCTACACCTTC. Protein: CASSLVPGQGNYGYTF.

V and J are TRBV6-5 and TRBJ1-4, with 9 bases matching TRBD1. CDR3 length equals 15 residues. After removal of 8 bases from V and 9 bases from J, the junction contained 13 bases not matched to a gene. Germline V gene data show CDR1 as MNHEY and CDR2 as SVGAGI. In DNA, the CDR3 is TGTGCCAGCGCTTTGACCAAGGACAGGGGTCAAAAACTGTTTTTT. Its protein is CASALTKDRGQKLFF.

This rearrangement joins TRBV7-9 to TRBJ2-7, with D unclear. V was shortened by 1 base and J by 0 bases, with 10 bases between the two germline ends. In germline, CDR1 is SEHNR, CDR2 FQNEAQ (reference sequence). The CDR3 has 15 amino acids. The CDR3 coding sequence is TGTGCCAGCAGCTTAGGAGCTGATTCCTCCTACGAGCAGTACTTC. Translating it yields CASSLGADSSYEQYF. The complete variable domain, with remaining parts taken from reference TRBV7-9 and TRBJ2-7, reads DTGVSQNPRHKITKRGQNVTFRCDPISEHNRLYWYRQTLGQGPEFLTYFQNEAQLEKSRLLSDRFSAERPKGSFSTLEIQRTEQGDSAMYLCASSLGADSSYEQYFGPGTRLTVT.

CDR3 DNA: TGTGCCAGCAGCTTAGGTACAGGGTACTCGGGGGCCAACGTCCTGACTTTC. Translated, it gives CASSLGTGYSGANVLTF. The chain couples TRBV7-3 to TRBJ2-6, with TRBD1 as a possible D gene (6 bases). The V gene lost 2 bases and the J gene lost 4 bases, with 15 bases spanning the gap. CDR3 length equals 17 residues. The germline V gene has CDR1 SGHTA and CDR2 FQGTGA.

This clone is a singleton in its sample. The chain couples TRBV10-3 to TRBJ2-7, with 9 bases lining up with TRBD2. Germline V gene sequence: CDR1 ENHRY, CDR2 SYGVKD. This CDR3 contains 13 residues. J lost 7 bases, V lost 7 bases, and 8 bases had no gene match. CDR3 loop: CAIMTSGSGEQYF. In DNA, the CDR3 is TGTGCCATCATGACTAGCGGTTCCGGGGAGCAGTACTTC.

The chain uses TRBV10-3 and TRBJ2-1, with 9 bases matching TRBD1. The CDR3 is 14 residues long. CDR1 ENHRY and CDR2 SYGVKD come from the germline V gene. With V trimmed by 6 bases and J by 3 bases, 3 bases remained unmatched. The CDR3 DNA is TGTGCCATCAGCTGGGACAGGGACTACAATGAGCAGTTCTTC. Translation gives CAISWDRDYNEQFF.

The CDR3, as DNA: TGTGCCAGCAGTTACTCGGAAGGGGCCAACGTCCTGACTTTC. Encoded protein: CASSYSEGANVLTF. The chain carries TRBV6-5 and TRBJ2-6; D is unresolved. Between the trimmed V and J ends, which lost 0 bases and 4 bases, there was a span of 4 bases. The CDR3 length is 14 residues. Germline assignment: CDR1 MNHEY and CDR2 SVGAGI.